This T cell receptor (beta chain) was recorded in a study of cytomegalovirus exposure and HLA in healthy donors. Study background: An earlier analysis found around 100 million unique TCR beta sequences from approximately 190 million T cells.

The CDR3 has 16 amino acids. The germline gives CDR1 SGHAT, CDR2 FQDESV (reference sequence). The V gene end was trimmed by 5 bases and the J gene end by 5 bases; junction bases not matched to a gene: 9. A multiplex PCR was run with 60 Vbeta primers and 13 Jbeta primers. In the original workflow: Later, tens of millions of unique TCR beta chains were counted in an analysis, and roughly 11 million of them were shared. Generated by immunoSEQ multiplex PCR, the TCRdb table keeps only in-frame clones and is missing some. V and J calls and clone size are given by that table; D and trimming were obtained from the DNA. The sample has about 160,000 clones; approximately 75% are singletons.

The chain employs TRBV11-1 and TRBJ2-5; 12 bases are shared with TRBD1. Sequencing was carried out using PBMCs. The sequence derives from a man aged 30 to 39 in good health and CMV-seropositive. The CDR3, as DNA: TGTGCCAGCAGCCGAGGGACAGGGGGCTATCTGGAGACCCAGTACTTC. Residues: CASSRGTGGYLETQYF.